A selection of T cell receptor beta chains follows, all from one sample in a study of Ad26.COV2.S vaccination and SARS-CoV-2 variants. TCRdb's copy holds only in-frame clones and misses some; the assay was immunoSEQ multiplex PCR. The data hold some 250,000 clones, with around 87% observed a single time. The starting material was peripheral blood, obtained in a trial of Ad26.COV2.S vaccine versus placebo. These receptors were collected from a person between 18 and 65 years old who received the Ad26.COV2.S COVID-19 vaccine or a placebo. The CDR3 runs from the conserved cysteine through the conserved F or W. The D gene is left open where the match is weak. Part of the rows lack a size; the others show once, few, many or a class for expanded clones.

cdr3_aa,cdr3_nt,clone_size,d_call,j_call,v_call
CASSRLDRSEQYF,TGTGCCAGCAGCCGCCTCGACAGGAGCGAGCAGTACTTC,.,.,TRBJ2-7,TRBV7-8
CASSPWGAGGSGELFF,TGCGCCAGCAGCCCGTGGGGAGCGGGGGGCTCCGGGGAGCTGTTTTTT,.,TRBD2,TRBJ2-2,TRBV5-1
CASSRGPQNTGELFF,TGTGCCAGCAGCCGGGGACCACAAAACACCGGGGAGCTGTTTTTT,once,.,TRBJ2-2,TRBV3-1/TRBV3-2
CASSQRRDQETQYF,TGTGCCAGCAGCCAGCGGCGGGACCAAGAGACCCAGTACTTC,few,.,TRBJ2-5,TRBV14
CASSVGFRGPIGAEAFF,TGTGCCAGCAGTGTTGGTTTTCGGGGGCCGATAGGCGCTGAAGCTTTCTTT,.,.,TRBJ1-1,TRBV2
CASLRDGGRDTDTQYF,TGTGCCAGCCTAAGGGACGGGGGCCGGGACACAGATACGCAGTATTTT,.,.,TRBJ2-3,TRBV2
CASSQVWGGSYEQYF,TGTGCCAGCAGCCAAGTTTGGGGGGGCTCCTACGAGCAGTACTTC,.,TRBD2,TRBJ2-7,TRBV3-1/TRBV3-2
CASSLYEQYF,TGTGCCAGTAGCCTCTACGAGCAGTACTTC,.,.,TRBJ2-7,TRBV19
CASSPSSAGHYEQYF,TGTGCCAGCAGCCCTTCTTCGGCGGGCCACTACGAGCAGTACTTC,.,.,TRBJ2-7,TRBV6-2/TRBV6-3
CASSLASYEQYF,TGTGCCAGCAGTCTTGCATCCTACGAGCAGTACTTC,.,.,TRBJ2-7,TRBV6-2/TRBV6-3
CASSETWSGNSPLHF,TGTGCCAGCAGTGAAACATGGTCGGGGAATTCACCCCTCCACTTT,.,.,TRBJ1-6,TRBV6-1
CASSRRGGLGANVLTF,TGTGCCAGCAGTCGCCGTGGGGGGCTTGGGGCCAACGTCCTGACTTTC,.,.,TRBJ2-6,TRBV6-2/TRBV6-3
CSASGGASSYEQYF,TGCAGTGCTAGTGGCGGGGCAAGCTCCTACGAGCAGTACTTC,.,.,TRBJ2-7,TRBV20-1
CASRRGYEQYF,TGTGCCAGTAGGAGGGGGTACGAGCAGTACTTC,.,.,TRBJ2-7,TRBV19
CASRSFSGAGELFF,TGCGCCAGCCGTAGTTTCTCGGGGGCCGGGGAGCTGTTTTTT,.,.,TRBJ2-2,TRBV5-1
CASSHGGLSLAKNIQYF,TGTGCCAGCAGCCATGGGGGCCTCTCACTAGCCAAAAACATTCAGTACTTC,once,.,TRBJ2-4,TRBV14
CASSTTRGTEAFF,TGTGCCAGCTCCACCACACGAGGGACTGAAGCTTTCTTT,.,.,TRBJ1-1,TRBV18
CASSPGQGGNTEAFF,TGTGCCAGCAGCCCGGGACAGGGGGGGAACACTGAAGCTTTCTTT,.,TRBD1,TRBJ1-1,TRBV5-5
CASSLAGQANQPQHF,TGTGCCAGCAGCTTAGCAGGACAGGCCAATCAGCCCCAGCATTTT,.,TRBD1,TRBJ1-5,TRBV7-8
CASSMDILETQYF,TGTGCCAGCAGCATGGACATTTTGGAGACCCAGTACTTC,.,.,TRBJ2-5,TRBV5-4
CASSYGMEAVGEAFF,TGTGCCAGCAGTTACGGGATGGAGGCAGTCGGTGAAGCTTTCTTT,.,.,TRBJ1-1,TRBV6-2/TRBV6-3
CASSFRGSYEQYF,TGTGCCAGCAGCTTTAGGGGGTCCTACGAGCAGTACTTC,once,.,TRBJ2-7,TRBV7-2
CASNGGRTDTQYF,TGTGCCAGCAATGGCGGGCGCACAGATACGCAGTATTTT,.,.,TRBJ2-3,TRBV6-5
CASSEPKPWEEKLFF,TGTGCCAGCAGTGAACCCAAGCCCTGGGAGGAAAAACTGTTTTTT,.,.,TRBJ1-4,TRBV6-1
CASSPTTGLIGAFF,TGTGCCAGCTCACCGACGACAGGTCTCATTGGAGCTTTCTTT,.,.,TRBJ1-1,TRBV18
CGLGATGYTF,TGTGGGTTAGGAGCTACTGGCTACACCTTC,.,.,TRBJ1-2,TRBV30
CASSLDPRDRGRGQPQHF,TGTGCCAGCAGCTTAGACCCGCGAGACAGGGGGCGAGGGCAGCCCCAGCATTTT,.,TRBD1,TRBJ1-5,TRBV7-6
CASSLEGTGITDTQYF,TGTGCCAGCAGCTTAGAGGGGACAGGGATCACAGATACGCAGTATTTT,.,TRBD1,TRBJ2-3,TRBV7-2
CAWSGDKGNTEAFF,TGTGCCTGGAGTGGTGACAAGGGAAACACTGAAGCTTTCTTT,.,.,TRBJ1-1,TRBV30
CASSNGQGAAKNIQYF,TGTGCCAGTAGTAACGGACAGGGGGCGGCCAAAAACATTCAGTACTTC,.,TRBD1,TRBJ2-4,TRBV19
CASGFFGRGSSYEQYF,TGTGCTAGTGGTTTTTTTGGGCGGGGGAGCTCCTACGAGCAGTACTTC,.,TRBD2,TRBJ2-7,TRBV12-5
CASIPTGAYIGVTGELFF,TGTGCCAGCATCCCCACCGGGGCCTACATCGGGGTCACCGGGGAGCTGTTTTTT,few,.,TRBJ2-2,TRBV27
CASSFRQGVTGELFF,TGTGCCAGCAGCTTTCGACAGGGGGTCACCGGGGAGCTGTTTTTT,.,TRBD1,TRBJ2-2,TRBV9
CASSSGTGVKVEQYF,TGTGCCAGCAGCTCCGGGACAGGGGTTAAGGTCGAGCAGTACTTC,.,TRBD1,TRBJ2-7,TRBV5-6
CASSKTDRVLFFGYTF,TGTGCCAGCAGCAAAACGGACAGGGTTTTGTTCTTTGGCTACACCTTC,.,TRBD1,TRBJ1-2,TRBV7-8
CASSFPTGSGSTDTQYF,TGTGCCAGCAGTTTCCCAACGGGTAGCGGTAGCACAGATACGCAGTATTTT,many,.,TRBJ2-3,TRBV28
CASRDRVTGELFF,TGTGCCAGTAGGGACAGGGTAACCGGGGAGCTGTTTTTT,.,TRBD1,TRBJ2-2,TRBV19
CASSSPSDEQFF,TGTGCCAGCAGTTCCCCCAGTGATGAGCAGTTCTTC,.,.,TRBJ2-1,TRBV6-5
CASSLGLGYTF,TGTGCCAGCAGTCTGGGGCTTGGCTACACCTTC,.,.,TRBJ1-2,TRBV28
CASSTAQGEGYTF,TGTGCCAGCAGCACCGCCCAGGGAGAAGGCTACACCTTC,.,.,TRBJ1-2,TRBV5-5
CASSQWRWETQYF,TGCGCCAGCAGCCAATGGCGGTGGGAGACCCAGTACTTC,.,.,TRBJ2-5,TRBV4-1
CARSSGLAETYEQYF,TGTGCCAGAAGCTCTGGACTAGCGGAAACCTACGAGCAGTACTTC,.,TRBD2,TRBJ2-7,TRBV5-3
CAGRASSSYNSPLHF,TGTGCCGGACGGGCCTCTAGCTCCTATAATTCACCCCTCCACTTT,few,.,TRBJ1-6,TRBV30
CASSSSASAAYEQYF,TGCGCCAGCAGCTCCTCAGCGTCCGCAGCCTACGAGCAGTACTTC,.,.,TRBJ2-7,TRBV5-1
CASRGTGTGNSPLHF,TGTGCCAGCAGGGGGACAGGGACGGGGAATTCACCCCTCCACTTT,.,TRBD1,TRBJ1-6,TRBV6-5
CASSLKSGTDTQYF,TGTGCCAGCAGCTTAAAAAGCGGCACAGATACGCAGTATTTT,few,.,TRBJ2-3,TRBV7-3
CATSRRDGGTETQYF,TGTGCCACCAGCAGGCGCGACGGGGGTACGGAGACCCAGTACTTC,.,.,TRBJ2-5,TRBV15
CASSTLNGQPQHF,TGTGCCAGCAGCACTTTGAATGGTCAGCCCCAGCATTTT,.,.,TRBJ1-5,TRBV5-6